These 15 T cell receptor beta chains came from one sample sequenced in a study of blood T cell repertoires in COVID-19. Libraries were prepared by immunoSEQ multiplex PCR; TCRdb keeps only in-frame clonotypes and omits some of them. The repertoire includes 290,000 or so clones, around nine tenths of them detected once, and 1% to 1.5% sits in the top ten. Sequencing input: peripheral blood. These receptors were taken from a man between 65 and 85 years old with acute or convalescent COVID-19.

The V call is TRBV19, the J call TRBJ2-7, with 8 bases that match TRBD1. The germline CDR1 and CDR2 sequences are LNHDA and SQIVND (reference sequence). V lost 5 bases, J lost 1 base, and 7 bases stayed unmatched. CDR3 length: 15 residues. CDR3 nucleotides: TGTGCCAGTAGTCCGTCAGGGGGCCCTTCCTACGAGCAGTACTTC. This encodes CASSPSGGPSYEQYF.

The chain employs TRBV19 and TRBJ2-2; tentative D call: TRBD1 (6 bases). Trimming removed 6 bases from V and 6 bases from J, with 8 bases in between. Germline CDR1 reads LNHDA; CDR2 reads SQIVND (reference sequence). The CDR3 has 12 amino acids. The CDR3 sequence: CASRTGAGELFF. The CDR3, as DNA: TGTGCCAGTAGGACAGGCGCCGGGGAGCTGTTTTTT.

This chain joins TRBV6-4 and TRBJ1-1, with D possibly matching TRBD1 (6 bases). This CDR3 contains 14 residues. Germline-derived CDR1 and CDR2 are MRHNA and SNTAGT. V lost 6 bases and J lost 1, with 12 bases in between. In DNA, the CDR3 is TGTGCCAGCAGGCCCGCAGGGGAGAACACTGAAGCTTTCTTT. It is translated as CASRPAGENTEAFF.

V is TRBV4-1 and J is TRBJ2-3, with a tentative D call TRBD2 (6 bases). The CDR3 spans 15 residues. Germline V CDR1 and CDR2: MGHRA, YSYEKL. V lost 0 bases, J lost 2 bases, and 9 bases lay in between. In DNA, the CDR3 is TGCGCCAGCAGCCAAGACGGGACTGTCACAGATACGCAGTATTTT. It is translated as CASSQDGTVTDTQYF.

The CDR3 spells CASRTGQGSPPLHF. CDR3 sequence (DNA): TGTGCCAGCCGCACGGGACAGGGGTCGCCACCCCTCCACTTT. The V call is TRBV11-2, the J call TRBJ1-6; 10 positions match TRBD1. The CDR3 has 14 residues. From germline, CDR1 is SGHAT and CDR2 FQNNGV. Trimming at V came to 8 bases and at J to 11 bases, leaving 9 bases not matched to a gene.

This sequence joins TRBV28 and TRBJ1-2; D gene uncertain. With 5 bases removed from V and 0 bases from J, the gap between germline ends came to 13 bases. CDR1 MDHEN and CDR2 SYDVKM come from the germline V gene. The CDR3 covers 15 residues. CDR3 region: CASSSPDGANYGYTF. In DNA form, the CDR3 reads TGTGCCAGCAGTAGCCCAGACGGAGCTAACTATGGCTACACCTTC.

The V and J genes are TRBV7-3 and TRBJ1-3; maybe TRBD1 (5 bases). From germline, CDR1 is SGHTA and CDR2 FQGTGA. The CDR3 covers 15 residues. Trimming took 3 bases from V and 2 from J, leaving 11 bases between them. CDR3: CASSLAGPPGNTIYF. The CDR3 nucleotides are TGTGCCAGCAGCTTGGCAGGGCCCCCTGGAAACACCATATATTTT.

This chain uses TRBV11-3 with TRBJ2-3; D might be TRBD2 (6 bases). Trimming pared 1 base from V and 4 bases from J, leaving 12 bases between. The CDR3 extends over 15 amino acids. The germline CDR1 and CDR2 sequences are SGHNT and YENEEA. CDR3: CASSLGASASDTQYF. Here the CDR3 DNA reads TGTGCCAGCAGCTTAGGAGCTAGCGCTTCAGATACGCAGTATTTT. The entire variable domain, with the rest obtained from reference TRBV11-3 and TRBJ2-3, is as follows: EAGVVQSPRYKIIEKKQPVAFWCNPISGHNTLYWYLQNLGQGPELLIRYENEEAVDDSQLPKDRFSAERLKGVDSTLKIQPAELGDSAVYLCASSLGASASDTQYFGPGTRLTVL.

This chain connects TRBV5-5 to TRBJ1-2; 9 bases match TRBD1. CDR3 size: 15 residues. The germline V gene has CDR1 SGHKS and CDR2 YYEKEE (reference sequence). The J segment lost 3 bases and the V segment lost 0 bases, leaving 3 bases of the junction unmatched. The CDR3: CASSLGQGVDYGYTF. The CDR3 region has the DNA TGTGCCAGCAGCTTGGGACAGGGGGTCGACTATGGCTACACCTTC. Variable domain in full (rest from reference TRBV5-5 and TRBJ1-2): DAGVTQSPTHLIKTRGQQVTLRCSPISGHKSVSWYQQVLGQGPQFIFQYYEKEERGRGNFPDRFSARQFPNYSSELNVNALLLGDSALYLCASSLGQGVDYGYTFGSGTRLTVV.

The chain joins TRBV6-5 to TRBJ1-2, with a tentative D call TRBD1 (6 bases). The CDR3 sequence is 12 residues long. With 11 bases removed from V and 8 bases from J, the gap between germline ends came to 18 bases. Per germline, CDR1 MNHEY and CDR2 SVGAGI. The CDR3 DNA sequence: TGTGCCGCGAGGTTGGGGGCAGGGGGCTACACCTTC. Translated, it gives CAARLGAGGYTF.

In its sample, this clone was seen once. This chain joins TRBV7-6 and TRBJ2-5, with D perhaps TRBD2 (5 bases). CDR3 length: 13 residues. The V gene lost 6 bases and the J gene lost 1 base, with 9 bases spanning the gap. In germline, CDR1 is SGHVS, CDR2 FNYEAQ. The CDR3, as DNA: TGTGCCAGCAGTATACTAGGCCAAGAGACCCAGTACTTC. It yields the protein CASSILGQETQYF.

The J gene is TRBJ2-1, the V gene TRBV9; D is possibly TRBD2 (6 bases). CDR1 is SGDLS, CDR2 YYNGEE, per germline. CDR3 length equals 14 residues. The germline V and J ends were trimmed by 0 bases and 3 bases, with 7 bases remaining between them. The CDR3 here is CASSVAGDYNEQFF. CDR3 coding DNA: TGTGCCAGCAGCGTAGCGGGGGACTACAATGAGCAGTTCTTC.

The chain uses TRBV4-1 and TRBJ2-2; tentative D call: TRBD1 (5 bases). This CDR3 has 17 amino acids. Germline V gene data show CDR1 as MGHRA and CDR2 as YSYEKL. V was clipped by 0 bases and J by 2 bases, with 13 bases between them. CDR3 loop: CASSQDWAGFNTGELFF. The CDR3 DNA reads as TGCGCCAGCAGCCAAGATTGGGCAGGGTTTAACACCGGGGAGCTGTTTTTT.

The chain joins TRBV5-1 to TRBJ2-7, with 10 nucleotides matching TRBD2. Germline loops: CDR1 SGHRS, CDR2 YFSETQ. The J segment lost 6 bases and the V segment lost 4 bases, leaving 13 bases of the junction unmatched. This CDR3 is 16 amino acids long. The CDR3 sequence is CASSMVAGGGAFEQYF. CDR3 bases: TGCGCCAGCAGCATGGTAGCGGGAGGAGGGGCCTTCGAGCAGTACTTC.

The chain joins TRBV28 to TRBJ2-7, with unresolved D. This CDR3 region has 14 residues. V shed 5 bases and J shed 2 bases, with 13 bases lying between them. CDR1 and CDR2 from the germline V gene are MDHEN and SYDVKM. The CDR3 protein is CASSIGSPPYEQYF. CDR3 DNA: TGTGCCAGCAGTATCGGGTCCCCTCCCTACGAGCAGTACTTC. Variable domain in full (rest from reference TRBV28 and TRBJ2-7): DVKVTQSSRYLVKRTGEKVFLECVQDMDHENMFWYRQDPGLGLRLIYFSYDVKMKEKGDIPEGYSVSREKKERFSLILESASTNQTSMYLCASSIGSPPYEQYFGPGTRLTVT.